Each of the 27 T cell receptor beta chains below was sequenced from the same sample in a study of OX40 agonist ivuxolimab in advanced cancers. The table came from immunoSEQ multiplex PCR; TCRdb's copy has only in-frame clones and leaves some out. The sample has tens of thousands of clones, 90% to 95% seen once. The sample consisted of CD4+ or CD8+ T cells sorted from blood, taken in a trial of the OX40 agonist ivuxolimab. The receptor source for this set is an adult with an advanced solid tumor such as melanoma, head and neck, liver or kidney cancer.

J is TRBJ2-1 and V is TRBV7-6; 10 nucleotides line up with TRBD2. V shed 1 base, J shed 9 bases, and the junction held 6 bases outside the gene matches. The CDR3 is made up of 15 amino acids. The germline CDR1 and CDR2 sequences are SGHVS and FNYEAQ. CDR3 protein: CASSLVASGSVEQFF. In DNA, the CDR3 is TGTGCCAGCAGCTTAGTCGCTAGCGGGAGTGTTGAGCAGTTCTTC.

V gene TRBV25-1 combines with J gene TRBJ2-2; 8 nucleotides match TRBD1. Germline values: CDR1 MGHDK, CDR2 SYGVNS. Unmatched junction bases numbered 7, after V lost 3 bases and J lost 4 bases. The CDR3 contains 16 residues. The CDR3: CASSDRGQGSTGELFF. In nucleotides, the CDR3 is TGTGCCAGCAGTGATCGAGGACAGGGCAGCACCGGGGAGCTGTTTTTT.

This clone occurred once. At one end, the junction sequence differs from germline, possibly due to a read error. The V and J genes are TRBV19 and TRBJ2-1; D may be TRBD1 (6 bases). The CDR3 is made up of 16 amino acids. The germline V gene has CDR1 LNHDA and CDR2 SQIVND (reference sequence). CDR3 nucleotides: TGCGCCAGTAGTATTTCTCCAGGGGCCGAAAACAATGAGCAGTTCTTC. Its translation: CASSISPGAENNEQFF.

The V gene is TRBV19, the J gene TRBJ1-5, with D tentatively TRBD1 (6 bases). Germline values: CDR1 LNHDA, CDR2 SQIVND (reference sequence). This CDR3 has 13 residues. V was cut by 9 bases and J by 3 bases, with 12 bases left in between. The CDR3 reads CASRDKINQPQHF. As DNA, the CDR3 is TGTGCCAGCCGGGACAAGATCAATCAGCCCCAGCATTTT.

The gene calls are TRBV28 and TRBJ2-7; 9 bases are a match to TRBD2. The V gene end was trimmed by 5 bases and the J gene end by 3 bases; junction bases not matched to a gene: 8. The germline CDR1 and CDR2 sequences are MDHEN and SYDVKM. This CDR3 has 15 residues. In nucleotides, the CDR3 is TGTGCCAGCAGTCCCTCCCCTAGCGGGGACTACGAGCAGTACTTC. This translates into CASSPSPSGDYEQYF.

The chain combines TRBV27 with TRBJ1-5; 7 bases map to TRBD1. J was trimmed by 6 bases and V by 6 bases; bases with no gene match: 5. The germline V gene encodes CDR1 MNHEY and CDR2 SMNVEV (reference sequence). The CDR3 spans 13 residues. CDR3 DNA: TGTGCCAGCAGAGCGACAGGGACTCAGCCCCAGCATTTT. Translation: CASRATGTQPQHF.

The chain joins TRBV28 to TRBJ1-3; possibly TRBD1 for D (5 bases). The V and J ends lost 5 bases and 0 bases respectively, with 14 bases between them. Germline V CDR1 and CDR2: MDHEN, SYDVKM. The CDR3 is 16 residues long. The CDR3, as DNA: TGTGCCAGCAGTACGCTCAGGGTTCACTCTGGAAACACCATATATTTT. Its protein product is CASSTLRVHSGNTIYF.

V is TRBV30 and J is TRBJ2-1; 11 bases are shared with TRBD2. The CDR3 extends over 14 amino acids. With 0 bases clipped from V and 5 bases from J, the junction kept 0 bases outside the gene matches. Germline-derived CDR1 and CDR2 are GTSNPN and SVGIG (reference sequence). The CDR3 bases are TGTGCCTGGAGTGTACTAGCGGGAGACAATGAGCAGTTCTTC. Translating gives CAWSVLAGDNEQFF.

In regard to this clone: Other DNA sequences in the sample encode the same CDR3. This rearrangement joins TRBV4-3 to TRBJ1-1; D is unresolved. Germline V gives CDR1 LGHNA, CDR2 YSLEER. The CDR3 contains 15 residues. V gave up 0 bases and J gave up 1 base, with 9 bases separating them. The CDR3, as DNA: TGCGCCAGCAGCCAAGATCGAGTCGGGAACACTGAAGCTTTCTTT. This sequence encodes CASSQDRVGNTEAFF.

The chain joins TRBV7-8 to TRBJ2-1; D is perhaps TRBD1 (6 bases). Germline assignment: CDR1 SGHVS and CDR2 FQNEAQ. Trimming shortened V by 5 bases and J by 8 bases, and 13 bases separated the two germline ends. There are 13 residues in the CDR3. CDR3 sequence (DNA): TGTGCCAGCAGCCATGACGGACAGTATGAGCAGTTCTTC. Protein sequence: CASSHDGQYEQFF.

The chain couples TRBV9 to TRBJ2-1, with 10 bases identical to TRBD2. V gave up 0 bases and J gave up 7 bases; unmatched junction bases: 16. CDR1 SGDLS and CDR2 YYNGEE come from the germline V gene. The CDR3 loop spans 19 amino acids. This CDR3 is CASSVAQWPAGGPNNEQFF. Written as DNA, the CDR3 is TGTGCCAGCAGCGTAGCTCAGTGGCCAGCGGGAGGGCCGAATAATGAGCAGTTCTTC.

This chain links TRBV13 with TRBJ2-7, with a tentative D call TRBD1 (5 bases). V gave up 5 bases and J gave up 1 base, with 9 bases separating them. From germline, CDR1 is PRHDT and CDR2 FYEKMQ (reference sequence). CDR3 size: 13 residues. DNA of the CDR3: TGTGCCAGCAGCCTCGCAGGGTCCTACGAGCAGTACTTC. It encodes CASSLAGSYEQYF.

The CDR3 here is CASSPPAGRANEKLFF. CDR3 nucleotides: TGTGCCAGCAGCCCCCCGGCAGGGAGGGCTAATGAAAAACTGTTTTTT. The chain has TRBV7-9 and TRBJ1-4; tentative D call: TRBD1 (5 bases). CDR1 and CDR2 from the germline V gene are SEHNR and FQNEAQ (reference sequence). Trimming stripped 5 bases from V and 3 bases from J, with 16 bases between. This CDR3 region has 16 residues.

This sequence joins TRBV6-6 and TRBJ1-1, with D possibly being TRBD1 (5 bases). V lost 0 bases, J lost 4 bases, and 12 bases lay in between. The germline V gene encodes CDR1 MNHNY and CDR2 SVGAGI (reference sequence). This CDR3 spans 15 amino acids. CDR3 region: CASSYSPGRGTEAFF. DNA of the CDR3: TGTGCCAGCAGTTACTCCCCAGGGAGAGGCACTGAAGCTTTCTTT.

The CDR3 DNA is TGTGCCAGCAGCCCCAAAGGGGGGCCGCCAAAAGATACGCAGTATTTT. This codes for CASSPKGGPPKDTQYF. The chain links TRBV7-3 to TRBJ2-3; TRBD1 or TRBD2 may be the D gene (6 bases each). V dropped 5 bases and J dropped 5 bases, with 20 bases sitting between them. Germline-derived CDR1 and CDR2 are SGHTA and FQGTGA. There are 16 residues in the CDR3.

The chain is built from TRBV19 and TRBJ1-1; no firm D call. CDR3 size: 15 residues. The germline gives CDR1 LNHDA, CDR2 SQIVND (reference sequence). Between the trimmed V and J ends, which lost 3 bases and 3 bases, there was a span of 14 bases. CDR3 region: CASSIDPVRYTEAFF. The CDR3, as DNA: TGTGCCAGTAGTATTGACCCGGTCAGATACACTGAAGCTTTCTTT.

CDR3 sequence reads: CASSPDLHEQYF. DNA for the CDR3: TGTGCCAGTAGTCCCGATCTACACGAGCAGTACTTC. The chain recombines TRBV19 with TRBJ2-7; D call uncertain. The germline V and J ends were trimmed by 5 bases and 5 bases, with 10 bases remaining between them. Per germline, CDR1 LNHDA and CDR2 SQIVND (reference sequence). This CDR3 has 12 amino acids.

The chain couples TRBV5-1 to TRBJ2-7; D unresolved. CDR1 is SGHRS and CDR2 is YFSETQ in the germline V gene. V lost 1 base and J 2 bases, leaving 7 bases between the germline ends. This CDR3 is 13 amino acids long. CDR3 protein: CASSLSTTYEQYF. CDR3 coding DNA: TGCGCCAGCAGCTTGAGCACAACCTACGAGCAGTACTTC.

The chain has TRBV5-6 and TRBJ2-7; D uncertain. Trimming shortened V by 5 bases and J by 1 base, and 10 bases separated the two germline ends. The V gene's germline CDR1 is SGHDT and CDR2 YYEEEE. This CDR3 comprises 13 residues. The CDR3 here is CASRSTESYEQYF. The CDR3 DNA follows: TGTGCCAGCAGATCGACGGAGTCCTACGAGCAGTACTTC. The whole variable domain, remainder taken from reference TRBV5-6 and TRBJ2-7, is DAGVTQSPTHLIKTRGQQVTLRCSPKSGHDTVSWYQQALGQGPQFIFQYYEEEERQRGNFPDRFSGHQFPNYSSELNVNALLLGDSALYLCASRSTESYEQYFGPGTRLTVT.

V usage is TRBV27 and J usage is TRBJ1-5, with a possible D match to TRBD1 (5 bases). Per germline, CDR1 MNHEY and CDR2 SMNVEV (reference sequence). This CDR3 comprises 16 residues. V dropped 0 bases and J dropped 3 bases, with 12 bases sitting between them. This chain's CDR3 is CASSLSRVGINQPQHF. As DNA, the CDR3 is TGTGCCAGCAGTTTATCCAGGGTGGGTATCAATCAGCCCCAGCATTTT.

The CDR3 DNA reads as TGCGCCAGCAGCCAAGACTTCGGGCAGGGCTACGAGCAGTACTTC. Amino acid sequence: CASSQDFGQGYEQYF. The gene calls are TRBV4-3 and TRBJ2-7; D perhaps matches TRBD1 (5 bases). Trimming removed 0 bases from V and 3 bases from J, with 12 bases in between. Looked up from germline, CDR1 is LGHNA and CDR2 is YSLEER. This CDR3 has 15 amino acids.

This sequence joins TRBV4-3 and TRBJ2-7, with a possible D match to TRBD2 (5 bases). V was cut by 0 bases and J by 4 bases, with 7 bases left in between. The CDR3 is made up of 13 amino acids. Germline V gene sequence: CDR1 LGHNA, CDR2 YSLEER. The CDR3 is CASSQDRLYEQYF. CDR3 in DNA: TGCGCCAGCAGCCAAGATCGACTATACGAGCAGTACTTC.

The chain uses TRBV9 and TRBJ1-2; TRBD1 is a possible D gene (6 bases). Trimming left V 3 bases short and J 7 bases short, with 19 bases between. The V gene's germline CDR1 is SGDLS and CDR2 YYNGEE. The CDR3 covers 15 residues. The CDR3, as DNA: TGTGCCAGCAGCGGGGCGAGTACAGGGAAGAGTGGCTACACCTTC. Translated: CASSGASTGKSGYTF.

The gene calls are TRBV19 and TRBJ2-2; D unclear. V gave up 3 bases and J gave up 1 base, with 3 bases separating them. The CDR3 totals 13 residues. Germline lookup yields CDR1 LNHDA and CDR2 SQIVND (reference sequence). The CDR3 DNA is TGTGCCAGTAGTATGTTGAACACCGGGGAGCTGTTTTTT. Translation: CASSMLNTGELFF.

The CDR3 here is CSEGDSPYNEQFF. As DNA, the CDR3 is TGCAGCGAGGGGGACAGCCCCTACAATGAGCAGTTCTTC. This chain connects TRBV29-1 to TRBJ2-1, with TRBD1 identical over 7 bases. After removal of 7 bases from V and 2 bases from J, the junction contained 5 bases not matched to a gene. The CDR3 totals 13 residues. Germline V lookup: CDR1 SQVTM, CDR2 ANQGSEA.

This clone was counted once. V and J are TRBV7-9 and TRBJ2-7; a possible D gene is TRBD1 (6 bases). Trimming shortened V by 2 bases and J by 0 bases, and 14 bases separated the two germline ends. Germline V gives CDR1 SEHNR, CDR2 FQNEAQ (reference sequence). The CDR3 contains 16 residues. The CDR3 region is CASSLFPQGISYEQYF. The CDR3 nucleotides are TGTGCCAGCAGCTTATTTCCCCAGGGGATCTCCTACGAGCAGTACTTC.

The chain links TRBV5-4 to TRBJ1-2, with 8 bases aligning to TRBD1. Germline V CDR1 and CDR2: SGHNT, YYREEE (reference sequence). J gave up 3 bases and V 4 bases, and 11 bases lay outside the gene matches. The CDR3 is 16 residues long. The CDR3 sequence is CASSPGQDREDYGYTF. The CDR3 region has the DNA TGTGCCAGCAGCCCCGGCCAGGACAGGGAGGACTATGGCTACACCTTC.